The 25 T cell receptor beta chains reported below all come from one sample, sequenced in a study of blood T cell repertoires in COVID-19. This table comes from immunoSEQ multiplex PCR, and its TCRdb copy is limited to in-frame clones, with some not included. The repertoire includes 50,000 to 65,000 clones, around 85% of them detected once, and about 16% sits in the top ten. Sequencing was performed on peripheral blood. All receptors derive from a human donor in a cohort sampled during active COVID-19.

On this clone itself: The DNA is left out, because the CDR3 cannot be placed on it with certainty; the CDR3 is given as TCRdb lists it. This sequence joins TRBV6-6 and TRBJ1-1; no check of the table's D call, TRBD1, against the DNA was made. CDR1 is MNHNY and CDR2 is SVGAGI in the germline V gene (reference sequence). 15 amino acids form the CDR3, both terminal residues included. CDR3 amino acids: CASSTSTGMNTEAFF.

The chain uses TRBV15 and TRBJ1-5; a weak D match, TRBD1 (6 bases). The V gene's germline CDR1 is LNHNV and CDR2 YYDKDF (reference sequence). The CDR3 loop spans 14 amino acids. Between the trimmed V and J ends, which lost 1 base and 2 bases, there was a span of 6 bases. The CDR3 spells CATSRGQGNQPQHF. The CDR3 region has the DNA TGTGCCACCAGCAGAGGACAGGGCAATCAGCCCCAGCATTTT.

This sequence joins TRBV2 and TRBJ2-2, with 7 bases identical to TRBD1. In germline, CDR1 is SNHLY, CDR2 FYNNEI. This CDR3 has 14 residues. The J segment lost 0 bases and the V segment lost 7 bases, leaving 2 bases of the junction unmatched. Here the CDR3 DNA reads TGTGCCAGCATCGGGACAGCGAACACCGGGGAGCTGTTTTTT. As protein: CASIGTANTGELFF. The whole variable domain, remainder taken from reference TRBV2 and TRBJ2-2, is EPEVTQTPSHQVTQMGQEVILRCVPISNHLYFYWYRQILGQKVEFLVSFYNNEISEKSEIFDDQFSVERPDGSNFTLKIRSTKLEDSAMYFCASIGTANTGELFFGEGSRLTVL.

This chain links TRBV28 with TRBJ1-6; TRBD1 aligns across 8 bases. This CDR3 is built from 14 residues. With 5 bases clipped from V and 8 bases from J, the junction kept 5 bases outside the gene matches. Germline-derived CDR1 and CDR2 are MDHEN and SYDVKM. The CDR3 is CASSQTQGDSPLHF. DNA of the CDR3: TGTGCCAGCAGTCAAACACAGGGGGATTCACCCCTCCACTTT.

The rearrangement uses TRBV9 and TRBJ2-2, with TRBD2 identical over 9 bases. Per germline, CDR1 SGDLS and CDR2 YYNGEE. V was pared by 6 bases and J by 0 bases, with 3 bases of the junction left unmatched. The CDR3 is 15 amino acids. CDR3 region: CASNPSGTNTGELFF. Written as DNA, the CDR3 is TGTGCCAGCAATCCTAGCGGGACGAACACCGGGGAGCTGTTTTTT.

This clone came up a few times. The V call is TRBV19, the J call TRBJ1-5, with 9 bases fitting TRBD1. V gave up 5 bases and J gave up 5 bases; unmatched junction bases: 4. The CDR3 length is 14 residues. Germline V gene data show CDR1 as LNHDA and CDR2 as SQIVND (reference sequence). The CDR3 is CASSPQGADQPQHF. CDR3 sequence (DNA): TGTGCCAGTAGTCCACAGGGGGCTGATCAGCCCCAGCATTTT.

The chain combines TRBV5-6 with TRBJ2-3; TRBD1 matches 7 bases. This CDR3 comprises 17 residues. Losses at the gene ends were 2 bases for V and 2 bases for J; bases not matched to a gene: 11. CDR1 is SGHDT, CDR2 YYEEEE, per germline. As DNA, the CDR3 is TGTGCCAGCAGCTTTCAGATGACAGGGACCGACACAGATACGCAGTATTTT. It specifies CASSFQMTGTDTDTQYF.

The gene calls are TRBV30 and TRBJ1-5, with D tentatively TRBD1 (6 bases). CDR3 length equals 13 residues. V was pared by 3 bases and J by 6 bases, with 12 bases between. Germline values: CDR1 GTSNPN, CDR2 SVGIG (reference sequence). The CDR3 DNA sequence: TGTGCCTGGAGCCGGGGGGCCGGTCAGCCCCAGCATTTT. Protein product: CAWSRGAGQPQHF.

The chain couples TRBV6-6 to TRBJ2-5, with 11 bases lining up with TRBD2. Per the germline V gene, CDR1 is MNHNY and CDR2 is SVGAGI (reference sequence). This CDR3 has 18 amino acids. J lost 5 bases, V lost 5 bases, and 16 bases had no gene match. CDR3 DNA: TGTGCCAGCAGTCCCCCCCGGGTTAGCGGGAGGGTAGGGGAGACCCAGTACTTC. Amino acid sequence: CASSPPRVSGRVGETQYF.

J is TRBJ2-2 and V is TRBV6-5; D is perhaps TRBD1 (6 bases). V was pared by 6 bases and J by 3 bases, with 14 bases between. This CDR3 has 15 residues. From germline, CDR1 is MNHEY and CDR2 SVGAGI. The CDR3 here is CASRLTGSDTGELFF. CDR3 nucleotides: TGTGCCAGCAGGCTAACAGGGTCGGACACCGGGGAGCTGTTTTTT.

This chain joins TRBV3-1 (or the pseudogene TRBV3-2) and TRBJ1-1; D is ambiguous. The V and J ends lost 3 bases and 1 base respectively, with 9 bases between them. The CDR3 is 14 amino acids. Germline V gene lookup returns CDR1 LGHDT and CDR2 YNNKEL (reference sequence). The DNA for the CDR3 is TGTGCCAGCAGCCAGAGAGGAGCGAACACTGAAGCTTTCTTT. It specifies CASSQRGANTEAFF.

Here the CDR3 reads CASSEEEGNTIYF. For the CDR3, the DNA is TGTGCCAGCAGTGAAGAGGAGGGAAACACCATATATTTT. V gene TRBV6-1 combines with J gene TRBJ1-3; D uncertain. Trimming took 1 base from V and 4 from J, leaving 5 bases between them. Looked up from germline, CDR1 is MNHNS and CDR2 is SASEGT. This CDR3 comprises 13 residues.

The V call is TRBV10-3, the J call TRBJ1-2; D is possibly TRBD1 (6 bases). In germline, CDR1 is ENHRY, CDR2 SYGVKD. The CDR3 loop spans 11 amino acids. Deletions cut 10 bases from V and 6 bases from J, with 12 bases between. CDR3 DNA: TGTGCCAGCCAAGACAGGCATGGCTACACCTTC. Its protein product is CASQDRHGYTF.

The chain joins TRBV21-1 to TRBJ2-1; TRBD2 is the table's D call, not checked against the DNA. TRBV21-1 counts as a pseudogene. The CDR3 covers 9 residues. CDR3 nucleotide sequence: TGTGCCAAAGGAGATGAGCAGTTCTTC. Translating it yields CAKGDEQFF.

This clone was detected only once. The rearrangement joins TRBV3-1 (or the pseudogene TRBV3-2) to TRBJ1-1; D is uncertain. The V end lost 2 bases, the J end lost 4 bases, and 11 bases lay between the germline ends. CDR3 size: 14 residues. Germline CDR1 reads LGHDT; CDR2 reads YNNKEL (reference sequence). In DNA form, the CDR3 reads TGTGCCAGCAGCCAAAATCCGGCGGGCACTGAAGCTTTCTTT. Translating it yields CASSQNPAGTEAFF.

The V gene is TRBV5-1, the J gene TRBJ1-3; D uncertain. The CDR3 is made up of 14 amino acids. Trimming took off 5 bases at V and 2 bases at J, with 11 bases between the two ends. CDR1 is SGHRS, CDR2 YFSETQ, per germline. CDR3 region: CASRSGEPGNTIYF. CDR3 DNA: TGCGCCAGCAGGAGTGGGGAGCCTGGAAACACCATATATTTT.

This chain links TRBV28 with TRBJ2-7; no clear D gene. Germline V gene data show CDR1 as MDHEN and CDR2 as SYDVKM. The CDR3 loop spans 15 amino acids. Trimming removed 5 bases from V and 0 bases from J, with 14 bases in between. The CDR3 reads CASSPPVVSSYEQYF. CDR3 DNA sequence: TGTGCCAGCAGTCCCCCCGTGGTTAGCTCCTACGAGCAGTACTTC.

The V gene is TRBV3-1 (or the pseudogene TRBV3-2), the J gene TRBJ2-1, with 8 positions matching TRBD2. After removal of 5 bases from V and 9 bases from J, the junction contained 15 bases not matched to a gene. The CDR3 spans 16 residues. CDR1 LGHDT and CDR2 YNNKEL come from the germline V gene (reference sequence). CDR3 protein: CASSATEAGVMSEQFF. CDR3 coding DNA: TGTGCCAGCAGCGCCACGGAAGCGGGAGTAATGAGTGAGCAGTTCTTC.

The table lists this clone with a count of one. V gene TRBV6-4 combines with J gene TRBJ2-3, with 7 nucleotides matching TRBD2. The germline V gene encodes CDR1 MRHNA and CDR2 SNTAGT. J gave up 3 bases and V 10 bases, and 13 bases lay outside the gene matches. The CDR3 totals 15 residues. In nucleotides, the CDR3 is TGTGCCACACGGAGGACGGGAGGAGGAACAGATACGCAGTATTTT. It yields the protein CATRRTGGGTDTQYF.

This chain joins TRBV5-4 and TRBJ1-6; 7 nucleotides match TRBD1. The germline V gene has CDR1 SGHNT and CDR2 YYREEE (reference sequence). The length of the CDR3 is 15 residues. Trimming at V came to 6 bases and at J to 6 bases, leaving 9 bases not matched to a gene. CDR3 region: CASNRQGNPNSPLHF. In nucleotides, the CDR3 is TGTGCCAGCAACAGACAGGGTAACCCTAATTCACCCCTCCACTTT.

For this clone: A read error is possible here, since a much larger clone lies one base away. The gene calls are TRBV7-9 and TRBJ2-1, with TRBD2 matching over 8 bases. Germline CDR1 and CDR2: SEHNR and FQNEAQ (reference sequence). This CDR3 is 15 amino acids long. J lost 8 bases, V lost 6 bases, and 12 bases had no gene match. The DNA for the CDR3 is TGTGCCAGCAGGCCGGGGGGGGGCGCGGGGCATGAGCAGTTCTTC. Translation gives CASRPGGGAGHEQFF. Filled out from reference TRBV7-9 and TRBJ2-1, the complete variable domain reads DTGVSQNPRHKITKRGQNVTFRCDPISEHNRLYWYRQTLGQGPEFLTYFQNEAQLEKSRLLSDRFSAERPKGSFSTLEIQRTEQGDSAMYLCASRPGGGAGHEQFFGPGTRLTVL.

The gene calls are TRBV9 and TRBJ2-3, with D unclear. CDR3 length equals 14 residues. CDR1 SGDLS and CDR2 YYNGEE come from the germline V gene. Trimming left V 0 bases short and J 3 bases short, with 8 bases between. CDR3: CASSVGRETDTQYF. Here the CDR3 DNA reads TGTGCCAGCAGCGTAGGTCGTGAGACAGATACGCAGTATTTT. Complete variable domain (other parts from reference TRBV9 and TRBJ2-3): DSGVTQTPKHLITATGQRVTLRCSPRSGDLSVYWYQQSLDQGLQFLIQYYNGEERAKGNILERFSAQQFPDLHSELNLSSLELGDSALYFCASSVGRETDTQYFGPGTRLTVL.

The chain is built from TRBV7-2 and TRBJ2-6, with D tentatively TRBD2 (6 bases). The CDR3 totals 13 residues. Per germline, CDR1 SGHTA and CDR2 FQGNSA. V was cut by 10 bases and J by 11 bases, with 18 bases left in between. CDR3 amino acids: CATREPPTDVLTF. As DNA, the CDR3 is TGTGCCACCCGGGAGCCCCCCACCGACGTCCTGACTTTC. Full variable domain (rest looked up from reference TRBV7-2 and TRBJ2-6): GAGVSQSPSNKVTEKGKDVELRCDPISGHTALYWYRQSLGQGLEFLIYFQGNSAPDKSGLPSDRFSAERTGGSVSTLTIQRTQQEDSAVYLCATREPPTDVLTFGAGSRLTVL.

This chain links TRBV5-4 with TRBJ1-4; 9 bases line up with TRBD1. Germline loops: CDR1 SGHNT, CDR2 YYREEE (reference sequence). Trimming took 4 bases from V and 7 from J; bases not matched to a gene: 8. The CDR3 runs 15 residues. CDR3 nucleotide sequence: TGTGCCAGCAGCCCTCAGACAGGGGGATCTGAAAAACTGTTTTTT. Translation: CASSPQTGGSEKLFF.

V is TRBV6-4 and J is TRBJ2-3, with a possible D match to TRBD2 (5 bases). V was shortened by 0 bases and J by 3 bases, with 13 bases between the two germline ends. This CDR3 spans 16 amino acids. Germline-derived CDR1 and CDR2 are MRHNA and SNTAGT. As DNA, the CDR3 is TGTGCCAGCAGTGACTCCGGAGGTATGGGAACAGATACGCAGTATTTT. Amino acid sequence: CASSDSGGMGTDTQYF.